These 32 T cell receptor beta chains share one sample of origin, sequenced in a study of blood T cell repertoires in COVID-19. The protocol was immunoSEQ multiplex PCR, while the TCRdb copy is restricted to in-frame clones and leaves out a portion. Among around 190,000 clones listed, roughly four fifths were seen once. The sample comprised PBMCs or T cells enriched from blood (not recorded which). Every receptor here comes from a man in his forties or fifties who had recovered from COVID-19.

To note about this clone: Other DNA variants within this sample encode the same CDR3. The chain combines TRBV18 with TRBJ1-2; D may be TRBD1 (6 bases). Germline CDR1 is KGHSH and CDR2 is LQKENI. V dropped 3 bases and J dropped 5 bases, with 10 bases sitting between them. The CDR3 has 13 amino acids. In DNA, the CDR3 is TGTGCCAGCTCACCGGACAGAGATTATGGCTACACCTTC. Translating gives CASSPDRDYGYTF.

The V call is TRBV6-1, the J call TRBJ1-1, with 9 bases fitting TRBD1. This CDR3 region has 14 residues. The germline V gene encodes CDR1 MNHNS and CDR2 SASEGT. The V gene end was trimmed by 0 bases and the J gene end by 11 bases; junction bases not matched to a gene: 7. The CDR3, as DNA: TGTGCCAGCAGTGAAGCGGTGGGACAGGGATGGGCTTTCTTT. It codes for CASSEAVGQGWAFF.

The J gene is TRBJ1-1, the V gene TRBV19, with a tentative D call TRBD1 (6 bases). This CDR3 region has 14 residues. Looked up from germline, CDR1 is LNHDA and CDR2 is SQIVND (reference sequence). Trimming took 5 bases from V and 4 from J, leaving 14 bases between them. The DNA of the CDR3 is TGTGCCAGTAGTGTCCTCAGGGGATCCACTGAAGCTTTCTTT. This encodes CASSVLRGSTEAFF. Filled out from reference TRBV19 and TRBJ1-1, the complete variable domain reads DGGITQSPKYLFRKEGQNVTLSCEQNLNHDAMYWYRQDPGQGLRLIYYSQIVNDFQKGDIAEGYSVSREKKESFPLTVTSAQKNPTAFYLCASSVLRGSTEAFFGQGTRLTVV.

DNA for the CDR3: TGTGCCAGTAGTATTGGGAGCGGGAGTCCCCACGAGCAGTACTTC. This codes for CASSIGSGSPHEQYF. The J gene is TRBJ2-7, the V gene TRBV19; 8 nucleotides match TRBD2. J gave up 5 bases and V 3 bases, and 9 bases lay outside the gene matches. The CDR3 is made up of 15 amino acids. Germline V gene data show CDR1 as LNHDA and CDR2 as SQIVND (reference sequence).

The J gene is TRBJ2-4, the V gene TRBV7-6; D remains unclear. The CDR3 is made up of 14 amino acids. CDR1 is SGHVS, CDR2 FNYEAQ, per germline. V lost 4 bases and J 3 bases, leaving 10 bases between the germline ends. The CDR3 nucleotides read TGTGCCAGCAGCTCCACCTCAGACAAAAACATTCAGTACTTC. It translates to CASSSTSDKNIQYF.

The rearrangement links TRBV6-1 to TRBJ1-2; TRBD1 might be the D (6 bases). The CDR3 extends over 16 amino acids. The ends were cut back, 1 base at V and 5 bases at J, with 17 bases in the middle. Per germline, CDR1 MNHNS and CDR2 SASEGT. CDR3: CASSEVFRGSRYGYTF. Here the CDR3 DNA reads TGTGCCAGCAGTGAAGTCTTCAGGGGATCAAGGTATGGCTACACCTTC.

A remark on this clone: Other nucleotide sequences in the sample specify the same CDR3. The chain uses TRBV29-1 and TRBJ1-2; 9 nucleotides align to TRBD1. The length of the CDR3 is 14 residues. Germline V gene data show CDR1 as SQVTM and CDR2 as ANQGSEA. The trim removed 3 bases at V and 0 bases at J, leaving 2 bases unmatched. CDR3 bases: TGCAGCGTTGAGACAGGGGGGGCTAACTATGGCTACACCTTC. Translating it yields CSVETGGANYGYTF.

CDR3: CASSQMINGNEQFF. CDR3 coding DNA: TGTGCCAGCAGCCAAATGATAAACGGCAATGAGCAGTTCTTC. The chain has TRBV3-1 (or the pseudogene TRBV3-2) and TRBJ2-1; no clear D gene. The V gene lost 2 bases and the J gene lost 6 bases, with 11 bases spanning the gap. Germline-derived CDR1 and CDR2 are LGHDT and YNNKEL (reference sequence). This CDR3 is 14 amino acids long.

The CDR3 DNA sequence: TGCGCCAGCAGCCAAGGCCCGGGACAGACGAACACTGAAGCTTTCTTT. Protein sequence: CASSQGPGQTNTEAFF. This chain links TRBV4-1 with TRBJ1-1; 7 bases agree with TRBD1. With V trimmed by 1 base and J by 1 base, 6 bases remained unmatched. The CDR3 extends over 16 amino acids. The germline V gene has CDR1 MGHRA and CDR2 YSYEKL.

This clone was seen only once. CDR3 amino acids: CASSQVQGMNYGYTF. CDR3 nucleotides: TGTGCCAGCAGCCAAGTACAGGGGATGAACTATGGCTACACCTTC. The chain links TRBV14 to TRBJ1-2, with TRBD1 identical over 7 bases. The germline V gene has CDR1 SGHDN and CDR2 FVKESK. The junction had 4 bases not matched to a gene; V was cut back by 1 base and J by 2 bases. The CDR3 spans 15 residues.

This clone was seen just once. The chain joins TRBV19 to TRBJ1-2; D unresolved. The CDR3 runs to 12 residues. The germline V gene has CDR1 LNHDA and CDR2 SQIVND (reference sequence). V was cut by 3 bases and J by 8 bases, with 10 bases left in between. The CDR3 coding sequence is TGTGCCAGTAGTATCGGGAGGACCGGCTACACCTTC. It codes for CASSIGRTGYTF.

The V and J genes are TRBV7-9 and TRBJ1-4; 8 bases match TRBD1. The CDR3 is 15 residues long. V lost 5 bases to trimming and J lost 8 bases; unmatched junction nucleotides: 10. In germline, CDR1 is SEHNR, CDR2 FQNEAQ (reference sequence). Written as DNA, the CDR3 is TGTGCCAGCAGCCCAGCAGGGGGCCCTTGGGAAAAACTGTTTTTT. It encodes CASSPAGGPWEKLFF.

The count of this clone is one. The chain has TRBV4-1 and TRBJ2-1; 7 nucleotides line up with TRBD2. In germline, CDR1 is MGHRA, CDR2 YSYEKL. The CDR3 is 15 residues long. Unmatched junction bases numbered 9, after V lost 8 bases and J lost 2 bases. This CDR3 is CASGISGGTYNEQFF. In DNA form, the CDR3 reads TGCGCCAGCGGGATATCGGGAGGAACCTACAATGAGCAGTTCTTC.

The CDR3 is CASSITPGQQETQYF. The CDR3 DNA follows: TGCGCCAGCAGCATCACTCCGGGACAGCAAGAGACCCAGTACTTC. The rearrangement joins TRBV5-1 to TRBJ2-5, with TRBD1 matching 7 bases. Germline loops: CDR1 SGHRS, CDR2 YFSETQ. CDR3 length: 15 amino acids. The junction had 8 bases not matched to a gene; V was cut back by 4 bases and J by 2 bases.

The gene calls are TRBV30 and TRBJ2-1; a possible D gene is TRBD1 (5 bases). CDR3 length: 12 residues. CDR1 is GTSNPN and CDR2 is SVGIG in the germline V gene (reference sequence). V lost 0 bases to trimming and J lost 9 bases, with 9 bases between them. The CDR3 DNA sequence: TGTGCCTGGAGTGTAGGGGCACTTGAGCAGTTCTTC. Translated: CAWSVGALEQFF.

This sequence joins TRBV5-5 and TRBJ2-6; D perhaps matches TRBD1 (5 bases). Germline V lookup: CDR1 SGHKS, CDR2 YYEKEE (reference sequence). The ends were cut back, 2 bases at V and 1 base at J, with 7 bases in the middle. The CDR3 runs 15 residues. The CDR3 DNA reads as TGTGCCAGCAGCTTAGGGGAATCTGGGGCCAACGTCCTGACTTTC. It specifies CASSLGESGANVLTF. The variable domain in full, with the rest retrieved from reference TRBV5-5 and TRBJ2-6, is DAGVTQSPTHLIKTRGQQVTLRCSPISGHKSVSWYQQVLGQGPQFIFQYYEKEERGRGNFPDRFSARQFPNYSSELNVNALLLGDSALYLCASSLGESGANVLTFGAGSRLTVL.

This chain uses TRBV5-1 with TRBJ1-2; TRBD1 is a possible D gene (5 bases). There are 15 residues in the CDR3. The V end was cut by 4 bases, the J end by 7 bases, with 20 bases between. CDR1 and CDR2 (germline): SGHRS, YFSETQ. The CDR3, as DNA: TGCGCCAGCAGCCCGCAGGACGCGCGGGGGAGTGGCTACACCTTC. This translates into CASSPQDARGSGYTF.

The V and J genes are TRBV19 and TRBJ2-1; TRBD2 matches 12 bases. The CDR3 contains 14 residues. CDR1 LNHDA and CDR2 SQIVND come from the germline V gene (reference sequence). V trimming: 9 bases; J trimming: 4 bases; junction bases outside the gene matches: 4. CDR3 loop: CASTSGRLYNEQFF. The DNA for the CDR3 is TGTGCCAGCACTAGCGGGAGGTTATACAATGAGCAGTTCTTC.

The chain couples TRBV15 to TRBJ1-1, with a possible D match to TRBD1 (6 bases). The CDR3 runs 13 residues. The germline gives CDR1 LNHNV, CDR2 YYDKDF (reference sequence). Trimming stripped 1 base from V and 6 bases from J, with 9 bases between. Written as DNA, the CDR3 is TGTGCCACCAGCAGAGCGACAGGCTCTGAAGCTTTCTTT. It codes for CATSRATGSEAFF.

The V call is TRBV2, the J call TRBJ2-7; TRBD1 agrees at 11 bases. Germline loops: CDR1 SNHLY, CDR2 FYNNEI. This CDR3 region has 15 residues. After removal of 4 bases from V and 2 bases from J, the junction contained 4 bases not matched to a gene. CDR3 bases: TGTGCCAGCAGTGTGGACAGGGGGCCAACCTACGAGCAGTACTTC. Its translation: CASSVDRGPTYEQYF.

This clone has a single count. The chain couples TRBV11-2 to TRBJ1-1; TRBD1 might be the D (6 bases). Germline CDR1 SGHAT, CDR2 FQNNGV. V was cut by 3 bases and J by 4 bases, with 15 bases left in between. The CDR3 loop spans 15 amino acids. The CDR3 region is CASSLFGQSGTEAFF. As DNA, the CDR3 is TGTGCCAGCAGCTTGTTCGGACAGTCGGGCACTGAAGCTTTCTTT.

The genes are TRBV7-6 and TRBJ1-1, with 8 bases aligning to TRBD1. V gave up 3 bases and J gave up 4 bases; unmatched junction bases: 7. This CDR3 has 15 residues. CDR1 and CDR2 (germline): SGHVS, FNYEAQ. The CDR3 loop reads CASSFSRTGSTEAFF. The CDR3 bases are TGTGCCAGCAGCTTTAGTCGGACAGGGAGCACTGAAGCTTTCTTT.

The V and J genes are TRBV5-4 and TRBJ2-5, with TRBD2 as a possible D gene (5 bases). Deletions cut 1 base from V and 5 bases from J, with 9 bases between. Germline-derived CDR1 and CDR2 are SGHNT and YYREEE (reference sequence). This CDR3 region has 13 residues. The CDR3 DNA reads TGTGCCAGCAGCTTGCGGGGTAGGGAGACCCAGTACTTC. Protein product: CASSLRGRETQYF.

The chain has TRBV30 and TRBJ1-2; tentatively, D is TRBD1 (6 bases). CDR1 GTSNPN and CDR2 SVGIG come from the germline V gene (reference sequence). The CDR3 extends over 14 amino acids. The V end was cut by 3 bases, the J end by 2 bases, with 13 bases between. Written as DNA, the CDR3 is TGTGCCTGGAGGAAAGGACAGCAGAACTATGGCTACACCTTC. This sequence encodes CAWRKGQQNYGYTF.

The chain combines TRBV7-6 with TRBJ1-2; D may be TRBD1 (5 bases). Trimming stripped 4 bases from V and 8 bases from J, with 17 bases between. Germline CDR1 is SGHVS and CDR2 is FNYEAQ. CDR3 length equals 14 residues. Here the CDR3 DNA reads TGTGCCAGCAGCTCAGAGACAGTCGAAGGGGGCTACACCTTC. Translating gives CASSSETVEGGYTF.

The chain combines TRBV19 with TRBJ1-4; 7 bases match TRBD1. The junction had 12 bases not matched to a gene; V was cut back by 3 bases and J by 14 bases. This CDR3 has 14 residues. The germline CDR1 and CDR2 sequences are LNHDA and SQIVND (reference sequence). The DNA for the CDR3 is TGTGCCAGTAGTATGATCGGACAGGTCCGTTGGCTGTTTTTT. Amino acids: CASSMIGQVRWLFF.

The chain combines TRBV6-5 with TRBJ1-1; TRBD1 might be the D (5 bases). Per germline, CDR1 MNHEY and CDR2 SVGAGI. Trimming cost V 6 bases and J 3 bases, with 11 bases left between them. The CDR3 consists of 13 residues. CDR3 loop: CASRTGTYTEAFF. CDR3 DNA: TGTGCCAGCAGGACCGGGACTTACACTGAAGCTTTCTTT.

This sequence joins TRBV6-1 and TRBJ1-1; a weak D match, TRBD1 (5 bases). This CDR3 spans 14 amino acids. Germline values: CDR1 MNHNS, CDR2 SASEGT. V was trimmed by 3 bases and J by 5 bases, leaving 13 bases between them. The CDR3 reads CASSDVQGRTEAFF. Written as DNA, the CDR3 is TGTGCCAGCAGTGATGTCCAGGGAAGGACTGAAGCTTTCTTT.

V and J are TRBV18 and TRBJ1-3; D possibly corresponds to TRBD1 (5 bases). The CDR3 is 16 amino acids. Trimming took off 6 bases at V and 0 bases at J, with 15 bases between the two ends. The V gene's germline CDR1 is KGHSH and CDR2 LQKENI. The CDR3 loop is CASSPGTPSSGNTIYF. The DNA for the CDR3 is TGTGCCAGCTCCCCCGGGACTCCGAGCTCTGGAAACACCATATATTTT.

V usage is TRBV6-5 and J usage is TRBJ1-1; D unclear. Per germline, CDR1 MNHEY and CDR2 SVGAGI. The CDR3 has 15 residues. The V gene lost 11 bases and the J gene lost 0 bases, with 19 bases spanning the gap. For the CDR3, the DNA is TGTGCCGCAGGCCTAAGGAACGGGGTGAACACTGAAGCTTTCTTT. Encoded protein: CAAGLRNGVNTEAFF.

This chain links TRBV4-2 with TRBJ1-1, with TRBD1 matching 10 bases. J lost 3 bases, V lost 4 bases, and 8 bases had no gene match. The CDR3 loop spans 16 amino acids. CDR1 and CDR2 from the germline V gene are LGHNA and YNFKEQ. As DNA, the CDR3 is TGTGCCAGCAGCCGGGGACAGGGGTCGTGGGACACTGAAGCTTTCTTT. This codes for CASSRGQGSWDTEAFF.

The chain carries TRBV5-1 and TRBJ2-2; TRBD2 is a possible D gene (7 bases). The CDR3 runs 16 residues. The germline V gene encodes CDR1 SGHRS and CDR2 YFSETQ. The V gene lost 4 bases and the J gene lost 5 bases, with 18 bases spanning the gap. The CDR3 region has the DNA TGCGCCAGCAGCGGGAGAGGGGGGGCGAGTACCGGGGAGCTGTTTTTT. Protein product: CASSGRGGASTGELFF.